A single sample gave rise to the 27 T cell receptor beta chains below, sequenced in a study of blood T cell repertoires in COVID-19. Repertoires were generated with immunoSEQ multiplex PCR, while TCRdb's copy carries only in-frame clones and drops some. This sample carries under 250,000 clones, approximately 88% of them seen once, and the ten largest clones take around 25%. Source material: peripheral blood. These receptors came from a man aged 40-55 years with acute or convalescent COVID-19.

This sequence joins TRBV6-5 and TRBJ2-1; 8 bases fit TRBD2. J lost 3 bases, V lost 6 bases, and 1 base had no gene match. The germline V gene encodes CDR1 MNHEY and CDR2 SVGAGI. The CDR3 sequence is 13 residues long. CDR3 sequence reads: CASRLADYNEQFF. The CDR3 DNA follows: TGTGCCAGCAGACTAGCGGACTACAATGAGCAGTTCTTC.

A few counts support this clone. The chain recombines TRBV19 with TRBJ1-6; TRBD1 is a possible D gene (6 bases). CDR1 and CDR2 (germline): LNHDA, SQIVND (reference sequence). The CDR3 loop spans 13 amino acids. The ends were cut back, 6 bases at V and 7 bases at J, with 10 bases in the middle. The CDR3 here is CASRGGANSPLHF. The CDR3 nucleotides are TGTGCCAGTAGGGGGGGGGCCAATTCACCCCTCCACTTT.

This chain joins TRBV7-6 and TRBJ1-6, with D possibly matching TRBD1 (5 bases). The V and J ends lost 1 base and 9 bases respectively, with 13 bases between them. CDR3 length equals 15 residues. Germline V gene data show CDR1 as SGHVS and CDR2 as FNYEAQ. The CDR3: CASSLGGVVGSPLHF. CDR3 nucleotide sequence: TGTGCCAGCAGCTTAGGGGGGGTTGTGGGTTCACCCCTCCACTTT.

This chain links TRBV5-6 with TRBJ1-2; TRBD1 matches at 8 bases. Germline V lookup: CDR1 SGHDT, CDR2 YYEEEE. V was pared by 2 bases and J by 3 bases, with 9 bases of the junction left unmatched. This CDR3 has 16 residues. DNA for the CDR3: TGTGCCAGCAGCTTTCGAGGGACAGGTTTTGACTATGGCTACACCTTC. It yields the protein CASSFRGTGFDYGYTF.

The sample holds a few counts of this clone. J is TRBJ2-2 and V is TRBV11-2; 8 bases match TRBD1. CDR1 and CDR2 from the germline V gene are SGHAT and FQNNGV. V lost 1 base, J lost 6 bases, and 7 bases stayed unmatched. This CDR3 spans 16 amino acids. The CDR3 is CASSLAAGGRAGELFF. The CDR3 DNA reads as TGTGCCAGCAGCTTAGCGGCAGGGGGCAGGGCCGGGGAGCTGTTTTTT.

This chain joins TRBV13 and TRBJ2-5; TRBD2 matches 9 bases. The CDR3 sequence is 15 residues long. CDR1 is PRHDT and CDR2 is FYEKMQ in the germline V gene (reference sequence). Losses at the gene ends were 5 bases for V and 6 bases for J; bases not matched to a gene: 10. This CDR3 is CASSRSGSGVQTQYF. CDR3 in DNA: TGTGCCAGCAGCCGTAGCGGGAGCGGAGTACAGACCCAGTACTTC. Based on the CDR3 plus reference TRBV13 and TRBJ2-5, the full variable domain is AAGVIQSPRHLIKEKRETATLKCYPIPRHDTVYWYQQGPGQDPQFLISFYEKMQSDKGSIPDRFSAQQFSDYHSELNMSSLELGDSALYFCASSRSGSGVQTQYFGPGTRLLVL.

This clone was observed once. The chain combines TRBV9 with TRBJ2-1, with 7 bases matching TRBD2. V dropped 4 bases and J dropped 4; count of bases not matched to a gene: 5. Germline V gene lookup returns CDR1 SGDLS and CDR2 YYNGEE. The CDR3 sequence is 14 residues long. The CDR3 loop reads CASSFRGEYNEQFF. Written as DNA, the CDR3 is TGTGCCAGCAGCTTCCGGGGGGAGTACAATGAGCAGTTCTTC.

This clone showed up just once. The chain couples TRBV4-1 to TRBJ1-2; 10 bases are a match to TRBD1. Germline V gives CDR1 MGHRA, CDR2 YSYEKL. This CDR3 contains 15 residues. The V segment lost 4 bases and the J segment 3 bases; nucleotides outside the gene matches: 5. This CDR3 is CASSLGDRGDYGYTF. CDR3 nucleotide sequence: TGCGCCAGCAGCCTAGGGGACAGGGGCGACTATGGCTACACCTTC.

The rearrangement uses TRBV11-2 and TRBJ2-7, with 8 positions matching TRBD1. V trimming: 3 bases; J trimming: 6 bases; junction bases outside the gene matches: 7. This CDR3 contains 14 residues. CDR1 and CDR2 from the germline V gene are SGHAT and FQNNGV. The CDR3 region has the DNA TGTGCCAGCAGCTTTGGGACAGGTTTTTCCGAGCAGTACTTC. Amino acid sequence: CASSFGTGFSEQYF. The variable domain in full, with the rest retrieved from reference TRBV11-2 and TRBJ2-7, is EAGVAQSPRYKIIEKRQSVAFWCNPISGHATLYWYQQILGQGPKLLIQFQNNGVVDDSQLPKDRFSAERLKGVDSTLKIQPAKLEDSAVYLCASSFGTGFSEQYFGPGTRLTVT.

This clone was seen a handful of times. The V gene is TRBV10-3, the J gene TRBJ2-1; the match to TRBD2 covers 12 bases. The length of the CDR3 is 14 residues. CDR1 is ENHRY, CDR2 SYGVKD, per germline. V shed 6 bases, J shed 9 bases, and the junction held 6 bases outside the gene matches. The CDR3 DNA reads TGTGCCATCAGGGGGTCGACTAGCGGGGGTGAGCAGTTCTTC. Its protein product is CAIRGSTSGGEQFF.

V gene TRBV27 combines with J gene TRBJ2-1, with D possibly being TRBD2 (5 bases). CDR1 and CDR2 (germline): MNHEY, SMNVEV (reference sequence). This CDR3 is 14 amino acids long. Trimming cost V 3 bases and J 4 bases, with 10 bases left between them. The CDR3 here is CASSFVASYNEQFF. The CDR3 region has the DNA TGTGCCAGCAGTTTTGTAGCGAGTTACAATGAGCAGTTCTTC.

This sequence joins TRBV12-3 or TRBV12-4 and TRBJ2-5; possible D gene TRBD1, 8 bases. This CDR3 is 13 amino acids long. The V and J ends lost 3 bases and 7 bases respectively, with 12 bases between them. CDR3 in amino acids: CASSFNRGGTQYF. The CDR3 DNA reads TGTGCCAGCAGTTTTAACAGGGGGGGGACCCAGTACTTC.

This CDR3 reads CASSPTPGPPRGTDTQYF. The DNA for the CDR3 is TGCGCCAGCAGCCCAACCCCGGGACCTCCCAGGGGAACAGATACGCAGTATTTT. The chain couples TRBV5-1 to TRBJ2-3; D perhaps matches TRBD1 (6 bases). Germline values: CDR1 SGHRS, CDR2 YFSETQ. Trimming removed 4 bases from V and 3 bases from J, with 24 bases in between. The CDR3 is made up of 18 amino acids.

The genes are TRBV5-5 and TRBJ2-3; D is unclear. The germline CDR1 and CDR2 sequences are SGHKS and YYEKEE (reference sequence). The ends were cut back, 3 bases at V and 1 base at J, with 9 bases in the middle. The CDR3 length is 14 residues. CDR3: CASSSMAGTDTQYF. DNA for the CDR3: TGTGCCAGCAGCTCCATGGCGGGCACAGATACGCAGTATTTT.

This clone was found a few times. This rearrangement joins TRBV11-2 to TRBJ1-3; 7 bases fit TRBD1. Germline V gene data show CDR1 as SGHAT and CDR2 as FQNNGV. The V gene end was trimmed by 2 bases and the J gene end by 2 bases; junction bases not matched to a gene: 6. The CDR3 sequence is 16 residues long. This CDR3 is CASSLPRQGTGNTIYF. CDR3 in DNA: TGTGCCAGCAGCTTACCCCGACAGGGAACTGGAAACACCATATATTTT.

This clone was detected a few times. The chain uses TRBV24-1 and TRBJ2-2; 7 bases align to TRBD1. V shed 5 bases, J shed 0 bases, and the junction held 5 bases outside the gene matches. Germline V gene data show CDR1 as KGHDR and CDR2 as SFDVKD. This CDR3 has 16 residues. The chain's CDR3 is CATSAPGTANTGELFF. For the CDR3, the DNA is TGTGCCACCAGTGCTCCCGGGACAGCGAACACCGGGGAGCTGTTTTTT.

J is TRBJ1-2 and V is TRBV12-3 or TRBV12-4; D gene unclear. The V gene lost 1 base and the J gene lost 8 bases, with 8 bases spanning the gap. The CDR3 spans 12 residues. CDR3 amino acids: CASSLGGLGYTF. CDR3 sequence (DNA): TGTGCCAGCAGTTTAGGAGGGCTCGGCTACACCTTC.

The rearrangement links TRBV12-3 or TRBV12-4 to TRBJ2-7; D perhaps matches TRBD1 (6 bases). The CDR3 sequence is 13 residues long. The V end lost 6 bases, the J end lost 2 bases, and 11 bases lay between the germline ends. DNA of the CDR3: TGTGCCAGCAGCCTCAAGGGGGCCTACGAGCAGTACTTC. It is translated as CASSLKGAYEQYF.

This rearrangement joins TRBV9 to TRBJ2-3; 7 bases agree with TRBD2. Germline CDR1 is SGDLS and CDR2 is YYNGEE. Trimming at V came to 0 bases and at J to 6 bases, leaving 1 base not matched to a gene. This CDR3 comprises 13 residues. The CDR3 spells CASSVEGGDTQYF. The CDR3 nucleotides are TGTGCCAGCAGCGTAGAGGGAGGGGATACGCAGTATTTT.

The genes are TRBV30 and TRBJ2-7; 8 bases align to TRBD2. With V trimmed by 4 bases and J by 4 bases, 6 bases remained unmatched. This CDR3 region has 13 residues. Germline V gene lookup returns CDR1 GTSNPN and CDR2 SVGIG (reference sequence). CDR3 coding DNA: TGTGCCTGGACGGGGGGGCCAGGGTACGAGCAGTACTTC. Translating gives CAWTGGPGYEQYF.

The chain's CDR3 is CASSFTSGFQETQYF. CDR3 sequence (DNA): TGTGCCAGCAGCTTCACTTCGGGGTTCCAAGAGACCCAGTACTTC. This chain links TRBV7-8 with TRBJ2-5; weak D call: TRBD2 (5 bases). V lost 3 bases and J 1 base, leaving 12 bases between the germline ends. The CDR3 length is 15 residues. The V gene's germline CDR1 is SGHVS and CDR2 FQNEAQ. The variable domain in full, completed from reference TRBV7-8 and TRBJ2-5, reads GAGVSQSPRYKVAKRGQDVALRCDPISGHVSLFWYQQALGQGPEFLTYFQNEAQLDKSGLPSDRFFAERPEGSVSTLKIQRTQQEDSAVYLCASSFTSGFQETQYFGPGTRLLVL.

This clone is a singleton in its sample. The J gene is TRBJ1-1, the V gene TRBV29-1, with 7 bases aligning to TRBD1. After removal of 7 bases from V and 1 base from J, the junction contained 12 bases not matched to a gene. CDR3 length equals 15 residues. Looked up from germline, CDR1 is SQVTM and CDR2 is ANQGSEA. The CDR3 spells CSASGSQGRNTEAFF. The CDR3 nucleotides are TGCAGCGCCAGCGGGTCACAGGGGAGGAACACTGAAGCTTTCTTT.

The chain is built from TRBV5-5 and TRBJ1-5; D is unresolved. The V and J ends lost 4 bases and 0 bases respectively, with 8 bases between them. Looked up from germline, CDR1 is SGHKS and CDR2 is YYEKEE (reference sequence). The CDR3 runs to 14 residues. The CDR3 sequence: CASSITDSNQPQHF. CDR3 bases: TGTGCCAGCAGCATCACAGATAGCAATCAGCCCCAGCATTTT.

The CDR3, as DNA: TGTGCCAGCAGTGAACGGTTCGGGGGCACAGATACGCAGTATTTT. This translates into CASSERFGGTDTQYF. The rearrangement links TRBV6-1 to TRBJ2-3; TRBD2 might be the D (5 bases). The CDR3 runs 15 residues. Looked up from germline, CDR1 is MNHNS and CDR2 is SASEGT. Trimming pared 2 bases from V and 1 base from J, leaving 10 bases between.

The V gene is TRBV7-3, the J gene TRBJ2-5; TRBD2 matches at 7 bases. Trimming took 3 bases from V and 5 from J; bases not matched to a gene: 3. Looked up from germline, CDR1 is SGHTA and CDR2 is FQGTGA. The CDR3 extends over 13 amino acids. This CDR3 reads CASSFGLGETQYF. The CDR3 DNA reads TGTGCCAGCAGCTTCGGACTAGGGGAGACCCAGTACTTC.

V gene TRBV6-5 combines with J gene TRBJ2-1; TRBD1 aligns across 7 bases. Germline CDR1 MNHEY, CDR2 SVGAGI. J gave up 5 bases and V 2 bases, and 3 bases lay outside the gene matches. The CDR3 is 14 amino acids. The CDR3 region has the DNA TGTGCCAGCAGTTACAGGGGGCTTAACAATGAGCAGTTCTTC. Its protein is CASSYRGLNNEQFF.

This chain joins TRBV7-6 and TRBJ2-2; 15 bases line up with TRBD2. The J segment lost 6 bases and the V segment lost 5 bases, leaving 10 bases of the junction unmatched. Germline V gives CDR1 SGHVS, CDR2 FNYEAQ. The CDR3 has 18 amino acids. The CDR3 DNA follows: TGTGCCAGCAGCCCAGAGGGGACTAGCGGGAGGATTTCCGGGGAGCTGTTTTTT. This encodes CASSPEGTSGRISGELFF.